These 28 T cell receptor beta chains were sequenced from one sample in a study of blood T cell repertoires in COVID-19. Clones were sequenced by immunoSEQ multiplex PCR, and TCRdb holds only the in-frame ones, with some missing. The sample records tens of thousands of clones, 91% being singletons. Sequenced: peripheral blood. These receptor sequences come from a human donor in a cohort sampled during active COVID-19.

The V and J genes are TRBV7-2 and TRBJ2-7; TRBD2 matches 9 bases. With V trimmed by 2 bases and J by 4 bases, 3 bases remained unmatched. This CDR3 is 14 amino acids long. Looked up from germline, CDR1 is SGHTA and CDR2 is FQGNSA. CDR3 bases: TGTGCCAGCAGCTTACCAACTAGCGGGTACGAGCAGTACTTC. This gives the protein CASSLPTSGYEQYF.

CDR3 sequence reads: CASSVDRAGYGYTF. Written as DNA, the CDR3 is TGTGCCAGCAGCGTGGACAGGGCCGGTTATGGCTACACCTTC. This rearrangement joins TRBV6-5 to TRBJ1-2, with TRBD1 identical over 8 bases. The length of the CDR3 is 14 residues. Trimming at V came to 6 bases and at J to 5 bases, leaving 8 bases not matched to a gene. CDR1 and CDR2 from the germline V gene are MNHEY and SVGAGI.

The chain is built from TRBV7-9 and TRBJ2-7; the D gene is possibly TRBD1 (5 bases). CDR1 and CDR2 from the germline V gene are SEHNR and FQNEAQ (reference sequence). This CDR3 is 14 amino acids long. V lost 6 bases and J 5 bases, leaving 17 bases between the germline ends. The CDR3 region has the DNA TGTGCCAGCAGGGGCCGGGCCGTAGGGGACGAGCAGTACTTC. Translation gives CASRGRAVGDEQYF.

The V call is TRBV27, the J call TRBJ2-7, with TRBD2 matching 12 bases. V dropped 3 bases and J dropped 6; count of bases not matched to a gene: 3. Per germline, CDR1 MNHEY and CDR2 SMNVEV (reference sequence). This CDR3 is 14 amino acids long. The CDR3 nucleotides read TGTGCCAGCAGTTTGACTAGCGGGAGTAGCGAGCAGTACTTC. Translating gives CASSLTSGSSEQYF.

The rearrangement links TRBV6-5 to TRBJ1-3; perhaps TRBD1 as D (5 bases). CDR3 size: 13 residues. V lost 11 bases and J 0 bases, leaving 11 bases between the germline ends. Germline-derived CDR1 and CDR2 are MNHEY and SVGAGI. The CDR3 loop is CAATDSSGNTIYF. The DNA of the CDR3 is TGTGCCGCAACAGACAGCTCTGGAAACACCATATATTTT.

The chain couples TRBV7-2 to TRBJ2-7; D might be TRBD1 (5 bases). This CDR3 has 15 residues. Germline CDR1 SGHTA, CDR2 FQGNSA. The germline V and J ends were trimmed by 5 bases and 0 bases, with 14 bases remaining between them. CDR3 sequence reads: CASSGAPNPSYEQYF. Written as DNA, the CDR3 is TGTGCCAGCAGCGGGGCACCTAACCCCTCCTACGAGCAGTACTTC.

The chain employs TRBV6-5 and TRBJ2-5, with a tentative D call TRBD2 (6 bases). Germline V gene data show CDR1 as MNHEY and CDR2 as SVGAGI. Trimming took off 0 bases at V and 4 bases at J, with 9 bases between the two ends. The CDR3 has 14 residues. The DNA for the CDR3 is TGTGCCAGCAGTTACTCGACTAGGGGAGAGACCCAGTACTTC. Amino acid sequence: CASSYSTRGETQYF.

The table lists this clone with a count of one. The chain employs TRBV7-9 and TRBJ2-7, with D perhaps TRBD2 (5 bases). The CDR3 extends over 15 amino acids. Trimming took off 5 bases at V and 2 bases at J, with 16 bases between the two ends. Germline CDR1 reads SEHNR; CDR2 reads FQNEAQ (reference sequence). The CDR3 DNA sequence: TGTGCCAGCAGCCCCCGGGGAGCCGCCACCTACGAGCAGTACTTC. Translation: CASSPRGAATYEQYF.

The chain recombines TRBV2 with TRBJ2-6; TRBD2 aligns across 8 bases. The V segment lost 8 bases and the J segment 2 bases; nucleotides outside the gene matches: 5. The germline CDR1 and CDR2 sequences are SNHLY and FYNNEI. This CDR3 region has 15 residues. The CDR3 here is CASPTGGPGANVLTF. The DNA of the CDR3 is TGTGCCAGCCCTACGGGGGGGCCTGGGGCCAACGTCCTGACTTTC.

The rearrangement joins TRBV9 to TRBJ2-3, with TRBD2 matching 10 bases. The germline V gene encodes CDR1 SGDLS and CDR2 YYNGEE. This CDR3 is 17 amino acids long. V was clipped by 0 bases and J by 0 bases; unmatched bases: 4. The CDR3 region is CASSVVGLAASTDTQYF. CDR3 nucleotides: TGTGCCAGCAGCGTAGTCGGACTAGCGGCTAGCACAGATACGCAGTATTTT.

Only one count was recorded for this clone. Other DNA sequences in this sample translate to the same CDR3. The rearrangement links TRBV19 to TRBJ1-1; weak D call: TRBD1 (5 bases). The CDR3 is 14 amino acids. Trimming took off 5 bases at V and 0 bases at J, with 10 bases between the two ends. In germline, CDR1 is LNHDA, CDR2 SQIVND (reference sequence). The CDR3 sequence: CASSPQGLNTEAFF. The CDR3 region has the DNA TGTGCCAGTAGTCCCCAGGGTTTGAACACTGAAGCTTTCTTT.

The J gene is TRBJ1-1, the V gene TRBV18; D gene uncertain. V was trimmed by 3 bases and J by 3 bases, leaving 11 bases between them. Germline CDR1 is KGHSH and CDR2 is LQKENI. CDR3 size: 14 residues. The chain's CDR3 is CASSPVASDTEAFF. Here the CDR3 DNA reads TGTGCCAGCTCACCGGTGGCTTCAGACACTGAAGCTTTCTTT.

The rearrangement uses TRBV5-4 and TRBJ2-7; 15 nucleotides align to TRBD2. This CDR3 comprises 17 residues. Germline assignment: CDR1 SGHNT and CDR2 YYREEE (reference sequence). Losses at the gene ends were 4 bases for V and 2 bases for J; bases not matched to a gene: 7. In DNA, the CDR3 is TGTGCCAGCAGCCGCGGACTAGCGGGAGGGGCCCCCTACGAGCAGTACTTC. Translation gives CASSRGLAGGAPYEQYF. The full variable domain, rest sourced from reference TRBV5-4 and TRBJ2-7, is ETGVTQSPTHLIKTRGQQVTLRCSSQSGHNTVSWYQQALGQGPQFIFQYYREEENGRGNFPPRFSGLQFPNYSSELNVNALELDDSALYLCASSRGLAGGAPYEQYFGPGTRLTVT.

The chain joins TRBV11-2 to TRBJ1-1; TRBD1 aligns across 9 bases. Germline trimming cut 4 bases from V and 2 bases from J; bases unmatched to any gene: 5. The CDR3 runs 15 residues. CDR1 and CDR2 (germline): SGHAT, FQNNGV. CDR3 region: CASSWTGEGNTEAFF. In DNA form, the CDR3 reads TGTGCCAGCAGCTGGACAGGGGAGGGAAACACTGAAGCTTTCTTT.

This clone appeared once. The chain couples TRBV5-8 to TRBJ2-7; 8 bases are a match to TRBD1. The germline CDR1 and CDR2 sequences are SGHTS and YDEGEE. This CDR3 is built from 15 residues. V dropped 1 base and J dropped 3; count of bases not matched to a gene: 6. CDR3 sequence reads: CASSLRAGGYYEQYF. For the CDR3, the DNA is TGTGCCAGCAGCTTGAGGGCAGGGGGCTACTACGAGCAGTACTTC.

This clone appeared a single time. V and J are TRBV12-1 and TRBJ2-7; the D call in the table, TRBD1, was not verified against the DNA. TRBV12-1 is deemed a pseudogene. This CDR3 spans 14 amino acids. CDR3 protein: CASLTGTGKYEQYF. The CDR3, as DNA: TGTGCCAGCCTCACCGGGACAGGTAAATACGAGCAGTACTTC.

The chain has TRBV28 and TRBJ2-3; D unclear. The CDR3 spans 14 residues. The V end was cut by 4 bases, the J end by 4 bases, with 12 bases between. Germline-derived CDR1 and CDR2 are MDHEN and SYDVKM. CDR3 sequence (DNA): TGTGCCAGCAGTTCTCCCCTAGTAGCAGATACGCAGTATTTT. This encodes CASSSPLVADTQYF. The entire variable domain, with the rest obtained from reference TRBV28 and TRBJ2-3, is as follows: DVKVTQSSRYLVKRTGEKVFLECVQDMDHENMFWYRQDPGLGLRLIYFSYDVKMKEKGDIPEGYSVSREKKERFSLILESASTNQTSMYLCASSSPLVADTQYFGPGTRLTVL.

The chain couples TRBV6-6 to TRBJ1-5; TRBD1 might be the D (6 bases). Trimming removed 0 bases at V and 7 bases at J, with 13 bases between. Germline-derived CDR1 and CDR2 are MNHNY and SVGAGI (reference sequence). This CDR3 has 15 residues. The chain's CDR3 is CASSYSQGKRQPQHF. CDR3 coding DNA: TGTGCCAGCAGTTACTCACAGGGCAAAAGACAGCCCCAGCATTTT.

The chain couples TRBV6-6 to TRBJ1-1; D is perhaps TRBD1 (5 bases). Germline V gene data show CDR1 as MNHNY and CDR2 as SVGAGI (reference sequence). Deletions cut 6 bases from V and 10 bases from J, with 24 bases between. This CDR3 region has 15 residues. The DNA for the CDR3 is TGTGCCAGCAGGGGGCTCCGGGAGGGACGGGTTCGAGCTTTCTTT. Translated, it gives CASRGLREGRVRAFF.

This chain links TRBV7-2 with TRBJ2-7, with 7 bases matching TRBD1. The germline CDR1 and CDR2 sequences are SGHTA and FQGNSA. CDR3 length: 14 residues. The J segment lost 2 bases and the V segment lost 5 bases, leaving 6 bases of the junction unmatched. The CDR3 reads CASSPRTGTYEQYF. Here the CDR3 DNA reads TGTGCCAGCAGCCCTAGGACAGGTACCTACGAGCAGTACTTC.

The chain employs TRBV5-8 and TRBJ2-7; 8 bases line up with TRBD1. Germline-derived CDR1 and CDR2 are SGHTS and YDEGEE. The CDR3 runs 17 residues. With 4 bases clipped from V and 2 bases from J, the junction kept 14 bases outside the gene matches. For the CDR3, the DNA is TGTGCCAGCAGCCCCGGACAGGGTAACCTCGGAACCTACGAGCAGTACTTC. It yields the protein CASSPGQGNLGTYEQYF.

This rearrangement joins TRBV7-8 to TRBJ2-3; 7 positions agree with TRBD1. The trim removed 5 bases at V and 0 bases at J, leaving 5 bases unmatched. The germline V gene has CDR1 SGHVS and CDR2 FQNEAQ. The CDR3 length is 15 residues. In nucleotides, the CDR3 is TGTGCCAGCAGCGCAGGACAGGTCAGCACAGATACGCAGTATTTT. This codes for CASSAGQVSTDTQYF. Looking up the rest from reference TRBV7-8 and TRBJ2-3 gives the full variable domain: GAGVSQSPRYKVAKRGQDVALRCDPISGHVSLFWYQQALGQGPEFLTYFQNEAQLDKSGLPSDRFFAERPEGSVSTLKIQRTQQEDSAVYLCASSAGQVSTDTQYFGPGTRLTVL.

This clone turned up a few times. The V call is TRBV21-1, the J call TRBJ1-3; TRBD1, as called in the table, went unchecked against the DNA. TRBV21-1 constitutes a pseudogene. This CDR3 spans 21 amino acids. CDR3 in DNA: TGTGCCAGCAGAAATAAGGGGTTCGACGGAAACTATACATTCTCTGGAAACACCATATATTTT. Its protein is CASRNKGFDGNYTFSGNTIYF.

This sequence joins TRBV12-3 or TRBV12-4 and TRBJ1-2; 8 bases align to TRBD1. This CDR3 has 13 amino acids. Germline trimming cut 6 bases from V and 3 bases from J; bases unmatched to any gene: 3. CDR3 loop: CASRPTGDYGYTF. Written as DNA, the CDR3 is TGTGCCAGCAGGCCGACAGGGGACTATGGCTACACCTTC.

This clone was counted a single time. The gene calls are TRBV5-1 and TRBJ2-7; TRBD2 agrees at 7 bases. Trimming at V came to 3 bases and at J to 2 bases, leaving 11 bases not matched to a gene. The CDR3 loop spans 16 amino acids. CDR1 and CDR2 from the germline V gene are SGHRS and YFSETQ. CDR3 amino acids: CASSSTPGLSTYEQYF. The CDR3 DNA sequence: TGCGCCAGCAGCTCGACTCCGGGACTATCGACCTACGAGCAGTACTTC.

The chain couples TRBV28 to TRBJ2-2, with a weak D call TRBD2 (5 bases). Germline lookup yields CDR1 MDHEN and CDR2 SYDVKM. The CDR3 is made up of 14 amino acids. V was pared by 5 bases and J by 0 bases, with 7 bases between. The CDR3 sequence: CASSLLANTGELFF. The CDR3 DNA reads TGTGCCAGCAGTCTACTAGCGAACACCGGGGAGCTGTTTTTT. The full variable domain, with the rest looked up from reference TRBV28 and TRBJ2-2, is DVKVTQSSRYLVKRTGEKVFLECVQDMDHENMFWYRQDPGLGLRLIYFSYDVKMKEKGDIPEGYSVSREKKERFSLILESASTNQTSMYLCASSLLANTGELFFGEGSRLTVL.

The V call is TRBV5-1, the J call TRBJ1-4; D perhaps matches TRBD1 (5 bases). The CDR3 has 17 amino acids. Trimming removed 4 bases at V and 0 bases at J, with 16 bases between. In germline, CDR1 is SGHRS, CDR2 YFSETQ. CDR3 sequence reads: CASSRTNRIATNEKLFF. The CDR3 bases are TGCGCCAGCAGCAGGACAAACAGGATTGCAACTAATGAAAAACTGTTTTTT.

This rearrangement joins TRBV2 to TRBJ2-3; tentatively, D is TRBD2 (7 bases). The V gene lost 8 bases and the J gene lost 4 bases, with 13 bases spanning the gap. This CDR3 contains 13 residues. From germline, CDR1 is SNHLY and CDR2 FYNNEI. The CDR3 loop is CASGGAGSDTQYF. CDR3 coding DNA: TGTGCCAGCGGGGGGGCCGGGTCAGATACGCAGTATTTT. Looking up the rest from reference TRBV2 and TRBJ2-3 gives the full variable domain: EPEVTQTPSHQVTQMGQEVILRCVPISNHLYFYWYRQILGQKVEFLVSFYNNEISEKSEIFDDQFSVERPDGSNFTLKIRSTKLEDSAMYFCASGGAGSDTQYFGPGTRLTVL.